This T cell receptor (beta chain) comes out of a study of PD-L1 blockade in urothelial cancer. Background on the study: At 6 weeks and at 3 weeks (second dose) after treatment start, blood was analyzed. The study's findings and limits: Tumor-linked clones in blood grew more by 3 weeks in durable-benefit patients.

For this clone: Antigen specificity is unknown.

The V segment lost 4 bases and the J segment 9 bases; nucleotides outside the gene matches: 8. Germline CDR1 is SGHRS and CDR2 is YFSETQ. This CDR3 comprises 14 residues. The method was immunoSEQ multiplex PCR; TCRdb's version includes in-frame clones alone and lacks a portion of them. The sample records 75,000 to 95,000 clones, more than 85% being singletons. The chain couples TRBV5-1 to TRBJ2-7; 12 bases are a match to TRBD1. The clonotype comes from a man in his 60s with urothelial cancer. The starting material was PBMCs, obtained around atezolizumab (anti-PD-L1) treatment. The CDR3 is CASSPGTGGFGQYF. The DNA of the CDR3 is TGCGCCAGCAGCCCCGGGACAGGGGGCTTTGGGCAGTACTTC.